This T cell receptor beta chain is drawn from a study of tumor-infiltrating lymphocytes in primary liver carcinoma. On the study more broadly: Spanning 30 to 69 years of age, the patients were men and women.

Constant-region priming of about 520 ng total RNA yielded TCR beta cDNA. Libraries covering TCR beta were generated through three nested multiplex PCR rounds (using a slightly modified ARM-PCR). The first two PCR rounds, nine to ten cycles each, used TRBV1-TRBV30 forward primers and a C-beta reverse primer. One entry per CDR3 protein results from TCRdb running MiXCR on the multiplex PCR reads. The data contain 330,000 or so distinct CDR3 sequences, less than 70% of them singletons. Note on this clonotype: The antigen is unknown.

General observations from the study: The bulk unsorted samples meant that CD4+ and CD8+ repertoires went uncompared. When set against blood, tumors had a significantly higher top-250-clone fraction (p = 0.039). Tumor-adjacent and tumor-blood pairs displayed less overlap than did pairs of tumor regions.

Blood RNA came from unsorted whole blood; germline DNA was also extracted. V lost 2 bases to trimming and J lost 6 bases, with 5 bases between them. The CDR3 extends over 12 amino acids. The germline V gene encodes CDR1 MNHNY and CDR2 SVGAGI (reference sequence). This clonotype was obtained from a man in his forties or fifties with primary liver carcinoma and hepatitis B virus infection. The sample taken for sequencing was peripheral blood. The chain uses TRBV6-6 and TRBJ2-1; D call uncertain. The CDR3 region is CASSYHTNEQFF. The CDR3 DNA sequence: TGTGCCAGCAGTTACCATACCAATGAGCAGTTCTTC.